This T cell receptor beta chain was recorded in a study of cytomegalovirus exposure and HLA in healthy donors. Study outcomes and limitations: Among TCR beta chains, those listed as cytomegalovirus-associated numbered roughly 150.

This CDR3 is built from 14 residues. J lost 8 bases, V lost 0 bases, and 5 bases had no gene match. CDR1 and CDR2 from the germline V gene are SGHKS and YYEKEE (reference sequence). Both 60 Vbeta primers and 13 Jbeta primers went into the PCR. This table comes from immunoSEQ multiplex PCR, and its TCRdb copy is limited to in-frame clones, with some not included. The sample includes around 110,000 clones, 77% seen only once; the top ten take roughly 4.2%. Points on this clone: Its antigen is unidentified.

The specimen was PBMCs. The chain employs TRBV5-5 and TRBJ2-1; 7 positions match TRBD2. The receptor was derived from a male donor in good health and CMV-seronegative. The CDR3 here is CASSLGVGGDEQFF. The CDR3 DNA reads TGTGCCAGCAGCTTGGGTGTGGGAGGGGATGAGCAGTTCTTC. The full variable domain, in which reference TRBV5-5 and TRBJ2-1 provide the parts outside the CDR3, is DAGVTQSPTHLIKTRGQQVTLRCSPISGHKSVSWYQQVLGQGPQFIFQYYEKEERGRGNFPDRFSARQFPNYSSELNVNALLLGDSALYLCASSLGVGGDEQFFGPGTRLTVL.